A selection of T cell receptor beta chains follows, all from one sample in a study of blood T cells in healthy people across ages. TCRdb re-called the 5' RACE reads with MiXCR, one entry per CDR3 protein. The repertoire has approximately 730,000 distinct CDR3 sequences, roughly 44% of them found once; the top ten carry 20% to 25%. The sequenced material came from blood. These receptors came from a woman in her sixties in good health. Each CDR3 is given with its conserved first and last residue. Fields, in order: V gene, D gene, J gene, clone size, CDR3 DNA, CDR3 protein. The D gene is left open where the match is weak. Size is omitted from some rows. Given values are once, few, many or a class for expanded clones.

V: TRBV6-2/TRBV6-3; D: NA; J: TRBJ1-1; size: few; DNA: TGTGCCAGCAGTTACATGGGTTACACTGAAGCTTTCTTT; CDR3: CASSYMGYTEAFF
V: TRBV12-3/TRBV12-4; D: TRBD1; J: TRBJ1-5; size: NA; DNA: TGTGCCAGCAGCCCCTTGTGGGCAGGGGGCATCAACAATCAGCCCCAGCATTTT; CDR3: CASSPLWAGGINNQPQHF
V: TRBV9; D: NA; J: TRBJ1-6; size: NA; DNA: TGTGCCAGCGGGAATTCACCCCTCCACTTT; CDR3: CASGNSPLHF
V: TRBV29-1; D: NA; J: TRBJ1-4; size: few; DNA: TGCAGCGTTGAGACGTTGGGGGAAAAACTGTTTTTT; CDR3: CSVETLGEKLFF
V: TRBV5-5; D: TRBD2; J: TRBJ2-1; size: NA; DNA: TGTGCCAGCAGCTTGGGCAAGCGGGATTTCTCGGGGAATGAGCAGTTCTTC; CDR3: CASSLGKRDFSGNEQFF
V: TRBV5-1; D: TRBD1; J: TRBJ2-4; size: NA; DNA: TGCGCCAGCAGCAAACAGGGGAATGAGCAGTACTTC; CDR3: CASSKQGNEQYF
V: TRBV7-2; D: NA; J: TRBJ2-5; size: NA; DNA: TGTGCCAGCAGCTTAGTTTTCCGCCCTACAGGGGAGACCCAGTACTTC; CDR3: CASSLVFRPTGETQYF
V: TRBV5-1; D: NA; J: TRBJ1-6; size: NA; DNA: TGCGCCAGCAGAGGGGACACAACTGCACCCCTCCACTTT; CDR3: CASRGDTTAPLHF
V: TRBV9; D: NA; J: TRBJ1-2; size: few; DNA: TGTGCCAGCAGCGTTAACAGGGATGGCTACACCTTC; CDR3: CASSVNRDGYTF
V: TRBV3-1; D: NA; J: TRBJ2-5; size: many; DNA: TGTGCCAGCAGCCAAGTGGTAACTTCTGAGGAGACCCAGTACTTC; CDR3: CASSQVVTSEETQYF